This T cell receptor (beta chain) was found in a study of blood T cell repertoires in COVID-19. Per the original data handling: For nucleated cells, counts were estimated from reference gene primer amplification. TCRdb keeps only in-frame clones here, not all; method: immunoSEQ multiplex PCR. V and J calls and clone size are given by that table; D and trimming were obtained from the DNA. Of a few hundred thousand clones in the sample, about 90% were seen once. All enrollees were roughly 18 to 95 years old and from 25 or so US areas. Sample: PBMCs or T cells enriched from blood (not recorded which). The clonotype originates from a woman between 18 and 29 years old with acute COVID-19.

The CDR3 DNA follows: TGTGCCAGCAGTGCCACTTCTACAGGGAGTGGTAATTCACCCCTCCACTTT. Amino acid sequence: CASSATSTGSGNSPLHF. This chain uses TRBV27 with TRBJ1-6, with D perhaps TRBD1 (6 bases). The germline V gene has CDR1 MNHEY and CDR2 SMNVEV (reference sequence). The CDR3 spans 17 residues. Trimming left V 5 bases short and J 6 bases short, with 20 bases between.